Following are 27 T cell receptor beta chains from one sample sequenced in a study of blood T cell repertoires in COVID-19. Generated by immunoSEQ multiplex PCR, the TCRdb table keeps only in-frame clones and is missing some. The top ten clones hold approximately 12% of a sample with around 200,000 clones, 70% to 90% of them seen once. The sample consisted of peripheral blood. The receptor source for this set is a woman aged 18-30 years who had recovered from COVID-19.

CDR3 residues: CASSQGWTSGRVQYF. CDR3 coding DNA: TGCGCCAGCAGCCAAGGTTGGACTAGCGGGAGAGTGCAGTACTTC. The chain is built from TRBV4-3 and TRBJ2-7; 13 nucleotides line up with TRBD2. Germline V gene lookup returns CDR1 LGHNA and CDR2 YSLEER. Trimming at V came to 1 base and at J to 9 bases, leaving 6 bases not matched to a gene. The CDR3 loop spans 15 amino acids.

This rearrangement joins TRBV9 to TRBJ1-1, with D hard to call. The V gene lost 3 bases and the J gene lost 0 bases, with 9 bases spanning the gap. CDR1 SGDLS and CDR2 YYNGEE come from the germline V gene. This CDR3 has 14 amino acids. The CDR3 DNA is TGTGCCAGCAGCGGGTCAGGCTTGAACACTGAAGCTTTCTTT. The encoded protein is CASSGSGLNTEAFF.

CDR3 residues: CASSFGHEAFF. The CDR3, as DNA: TGTGCCAGCAGTTTTGGCCATGAAGCTTTCTTT. The chain has TRBV27 and TRBJ1-1; D is undetermined. Trimming removed 3 bases at V and 7 bases at J, with 6 bases between. Germline V gene lookup returns CDR1 MNHEY and CDR2 SMNVEV (reference sequence). CDR3 size: 11 residues.

The V call is TRBV2, the J call TRBJ2-1; 8 bases agree with TRBD1. CDR3 length: 15 residues. V lost 6 bases to trimming and J lost 2 bases; unmatched junction nucleotides: 6. Germline V gene lookup returns CDR1 SNHLY and CDR2 FYNNEI. In DNA form, the CDR3 reads TGTGCCAGCAGGATACAGGGGGTGACCTACAATGAGCAGTTCTTC. Its protein is CASRIQGVTYNEQFF.

This clone occurred a few times. Germline and junction disagree at one end, which may indicate a read error. The V gene is TRBV6-2 or TRBV6-3, the J gene TRBJ1-2; D unresolved. The CDR3 spans 13 residues. Germline V gives CDR1 MNHEY, CDR2 SVGEGT. The CDR3 region is CASSYSPGGGYTF. The CDR3 DNA sequence: TGTGCCAGCAGCTACTCCCCGGGAGGTGGCTACACCTTC.

V usage is TRBV6-1 and J usage is TRBJ1-5, with unresolved D. The CDR3 covers 19 residues. The germline V and J ends were trimmed by 1 base and 0 bases, with 19 bases remaining between them. The germline CDR1 and CDR2 sequences are MNHNS and SASEGT. For the CDR3, the DNA is TGTGCCAGCAGTGAAGGTACCCCTTGGCCGTCTTATAGCAATCAGCCCCAGCATTTT. As protein: CASSEGTPWPSYSNQPQHF.

The genes are TRBV12-3 or TRBV12-4 and TRBJ1-5; D perhaps matches TRBD1 (6 bases). The CDR3 is 13 residues long. The germline V and J ends were trimmed by 7 bases and 7 bases, with 14 bases remaining between them. CDR3 DNA: TGTGCCAGCACTGCGGGGGCCGAGCAGCCCCAGCATTTT. This gives the protein CASTAGAEQPQHF.

V is TRBV7-2 and J is TRBJ2-7, with 11 positions matching TRBD2. Germline V CDR1 and CDR2: SGHTA, FQGNSA. V lost 3 bases to trimming and J lost 5 bases; unmatched junction nucleotides: 3. The CDR3 consists of 14 residues. The CDR3 is CASSFGTSGHEQYF. As DNA, the CDR3 is TGTGCCAGCAGCTTCGGGACTAGCGGCCACGAGCAGTACTTC.

The chain links TRBV28 to TRBJ2-7; maybe TRBD1 (5 bases). This CDR3 is 16 amino acids long. Germline CDR1 and CDR2: MDHEN and SYDVKM. V was cut by 1 base and J by 0 bases, with 13 bases left in between. The chain's CDR3 is CASSLLGQGSSYEQYF. The CDR3 DNA reads TGTGCCAGCAGTTTATTGGGTCAGGGTAGCTCCTACGAGCAGTACTTC.

The chain joins TRBV27 to TRBJ2-5, with D possibly matching TRBD2 (5 bases). The CDR3 extends over 13 amino acids. Germline values: CDR1 MNHEY, CDR2 SMNVEV (reference sequence). V lost 1 base to trimming and J lost 4 bases, with 7 bases between them. CDR3 bases: TGTGCCAGCAGTTTATTTGGAGGAGAGACCCAGTACTTC. This encodes CASSLFGGETQYF.

The chain combines TRBV6-5 with TRBJ2-5; tentative D call: TRBD2 (6 bases). This CDR3 contains 12 residues. Germline CDR1 MNHEY, CDR2 SVGAGI. The V and J ends lost 3 bases and 5 bases respectively, with 7 bases between them. CDR3 coding DNA: TGTGCCAGCAGTTATGGGGGGGAGACCCAGTACTTC. Translation gives CASSYGGETQYF.

This chain joins TRBV11-1 and TRBJ2-7; tentatively, D is TRBD2 (6 bases). The CDR3 is made up of 14 amino acids. Trimming left V 4 bases short and J 3 bases short, with 13 bases between. In germline, CDR1 is SGHAT, CDR2 FQDESV (reference sequence). The CDR3 spells CASSSRRALYEQYF. The CDR3, as DNA: TGTGCCAGCAGCTCGCGGAGGGCCCTCTACGAGCAGTACTTC.

This chain links TRBV4-1 with TRBJ2-7; 9 bases align to TRBD2. V shed 7 bases, J shed 1 base, and the junction held 5 bases outside the gene matches. The germline gives CDR1 MGHRA, CDR2 YSYEKL. The CDR3 extends over 14 amino acids. CDR3 DNA sequence: TGCGCCAGCAAGACTAGCGGTGATTCCTACGAGCAGTACTTC. Translation gives CASKTSGDSYEQYF.

The rearrangement links TRBV7-6 to TRBJ1-6, with TRBD1 identical over 7 bases. CDR1 and CDR2 (germline): SGHVS, FNYEAQ. V shed 7 bases, J shed 5 bases, and the junction held 8 bases outside the gene matches. The CDR3 totals 15 residues. The CDR3 protein is CASNKQGVDNSPLHF. CDR3 bases: TGTGCCAGCAACAAGCAGGGGGTGGATAATTCACCCCTCCACTTT.

This chain joins TRBV9 and TRBJ1-6; a possible D gene is TRBD1 (5 bases). The V end lost 4 bases, the J end lost 6 bases, and 17 bases lay between the germline ends. Germline loops: CDR1 SGDLS, CDR2 YYNGEE. CDR3 length: 16 amino acids. The CDR3 region has the DNA TGTGCCAGCAGCCCAGGGTTAGGGATGGGTAATTCACCCCTCCACTTT. It is translated as CASSPGLGMGNSPLHF.

The chain links TRBV3-1 (or the pseudogene TRBV3-2) to TRBJ1-6; tentatively, D is TRBD1 (5 bases). CDR3 size: 15 residues. Germline loops: CDR1 LGHDT, CDR2 YNNKEL (reference sequence). V lost 1 base to trimming and J lost 9 bases, with 13 bases between them. CDR3 protein: CASSQGWGVGSPLHF. DNA for the CDR3: TGTGCCAGCAGCCAAGGTTGGGGGGTAGGTTCACCCCTCCACTTT.

The J gene is TRBJ2-7, the V gene TRBV18, with D hard to call. CDR3 length: 14 amino acids. The V end was cut by 2 bases, the J end by 2 bases, with 10 bases between. The V gene's germline CDR1 is KGHSH and CDR2 LQKENI. In nucleotides, the CDR3 is TGTGCCAGCTCACCATCCCGATCGGCCTACGAGCAGTACTTC. It encodes CASSPSRSAYEQYF.

The CDR3 here is CASSQRLGTQYF. The DNA for the CDR3 is TGTGCCAGCAGCCAGAGACTCGGAACGCAGTATTTT. V usage is TRBV16 and J usage is TRBJ2-3; D ambiguous. The CDR3 is made up of 12 amino acids. Germline V CDR1 and CDR2: KGHSY, FQNENV. Trimming pared 3 bases from V and 9 bases from J, leaving 10 bases between.

The rearrangement joins TRBV5-5 to TRBJ2-1, with D perhaps matching TRBD2 (5 bases). The CDR3 loop spans 14 amino acids. V lost 9 bases and J lost 4, with 17 bases in between. Per the germline V gene, CDR1 is SGHKS and CDR2 is YYEKEE (reference sequence). The CDR3 coding sequence is TGTGCCAACGCCGCCGGGGAGAATTACAATGAGCAGTTCTTC. It encodes CANAAGENYNEQFF.

The rearrangement uses TRBV7-9 and TRBJ2-4; a possible D gene is TRBD2 (6 bases). Trimming took off 1 base at V and 8 bases at J, with 12 bases between the two ends. CDR3 size: 14 residues. The germline CDR1 and CDR2 sequences are SEHNR and FQNEAQ (reference sequence). The CDR3 DNA reads TGTGCCAGCAGCTTAGGATCAGGAGGGGACATTCAGTACTTC. Its protein is CASSLGSGGDIQYF.

V gene TRBV30 combines with J gene TRBJ2-1, with D possibly TRBD2 on 5 matching bases. Germline V CDR1 and CDR2: GTSNPN, SVGIG (reference sequence). V gave up 3 bases and J gave up 8 bases, with 8 bases separating them. The CDR3 is 11 amino acids. The CDR3 nucleotides read TGTGCCTGGAGCCGGGGTGATGAGCAGTTCTTC. Translation gives CAWSRGDEQFF.

This clone showed up just once. V usage is TRBV7-3 and J usage is TRBJ1-2; perhaps TRBD1 as D (6 bases). Trimming took off 0 bases at V and 2 bases at J, with 10 bases between the two ends. Germline assignment: CDR1 SGHTA and CDR2 FQGTGA. CDR3 length: 15 residues. The CDR3 protein is CASSLTGTPNYGYTF. DNA of the CDR3: TGTGCCAGCAGCTTAACCGGGACACCGAACTATGGCTACACCTTC.

Written as DNA, the CDR3 is TGTGCCAGCAGCTTAGGGGGCGGGGGAAACTACGAGCAGTACTTC. This sequence encodes CASSLGGGGNYEQYF. The rearrangement uses TRBV7-6 and TRBJ2-7; TRBD2 matches 7 bases. With 1 base clipped from V and 3 bases from J, the junction kept 6 bases outside the gene matches. CDR1 and CDR2 (germline): SGHVS, FNYEAQ. This CDR3 is 15 amino acids long.

The rearrangement uses TRBV7-9 and TRBJ1-4, with D perhaps TRBD1 (5 bases). Germline V gives CDR1 SEHNR, CDR2 FQNEAQ (reference sequence). This CDR3 region has 16 residues. V was shortened by 0 bases and J by 5 bases, with 13 bases between the two germline ends. This chain's CDR3 is CASSLALGGENEKLFF. In DNA, the CDR3 is TGTGCCAGCAGCTTAGCGCTGGGGGGGGAGAATGAAAAACTGTTTTTT.

This clone came up a few times. The genes are TRBV2 and TRBJ1-5; D might be TRBD1 (5 bases). The germline V and J ends were trimmed by 1 base and 0 bases, with 7 bases remaining between them. The CDR3 runs to 15 residues. Germline V gives CDR1 SNHLY, CDR2 FYNNEI. CDR3 in amino acids: CASSEGTFSNQPQHF. Written as DNA, the CDR3 is TGTGCCAGCAGTGAAGGGACATTTAGCAATCAGCCCCAGCATTTT.

The sample holds a few counts of this clone. J is TRBJ1-4 and V is TRBV6-1; weak D call: TRBD1 (6 bases). V lost 1 base and J 11 bases, leaving 14 bases between the germline ends. The CDR3 sequence is 14 residues long. Germline V gene data show CDR1 as MNHNS and CDR2 as SASEGT. CDR3 protein: CASSEGRGGQKLFF. Written as DNA, the CDR3 is TGTGCCAGCAGTGAAGGACGGGGGGGGCAGAAACTGTTTTTT.

V usage is TRBV9 and J usage is TRBJ2-7, with a tentative D call TRBD2 (6 bases). Germline-derived CDR1 and CDR2 are SGDLS and YYNGEE. CDR3 length: 14 amino acids. Between the trimmed V and J ends, which lost 0 bases and 5 bases, there was a span of 12 bases. Here the CDR3 reads CASSVAGAVNEQYF. CDR3 DNA sequence: TGTGCCAGCAGCGTAGCGGGAGCGGTCAACGAGCAGTACTTC.